This T cell receptor (beta chain) was identified in a study of T-cell reconstitution after alpha-beta-depleted transplantation in children. This clonotype was counted a few times. Unique molecular identifiers were built into the TCRbeta library. Via MiXCR, TCRdb re-called the PCR reads, giving one row per CDR3 protein. Found here are about 610,000 distinct CDR3 sequences, roughly a tenth of them singletons; the top ten hold about 4.3%. The TCR originated in a human donor who donated a stem cell graft to a child with acute myeloid leukemia. Sequenced here: PBMCs from the stem cell graft donor, sampled from the stem cell graft.

CDR3 bases: TGTGCCAGCAGCTTAGCGCTGAGCGGGACCTACGAGCAGTACTTC. Residues: CASSLALSGTYEQYF. V gene TRBV7-9 combines with J gene TRBJ2-7; 7 bases align to TRBD2. Trimming removed 0 bases from V and 2 bases from J; junction bases left unmatched: 4. Germline CDR1 reads SEHNR; CDR2 reads FQNEAQ (reference sequence). The length of the CDR3 is 15 residues.